The next 16 T cell receptor beta chains were all read from a single sample in a study of immune heterogeneity within non-small cell lung tumors. Template material comprised bulk tumor genomic DNA at 550 to 650 ng per sample. In surgery, several biopsies were collected from each primary tumor at widely spaced sites. Curative operations were performed on patients who had untreated, newly diagnosed non-small cell lung cancer. TCR beta CDR3 regions came from multiplex PCR with 32 forward V and 13 reverse J primers. TCRdb fed the multiplex PCR reads into MiXCR, producing one record per CDR3 protein. This sample has 10,000 to 13,000 distinct CDR3 sequences; roughly 30% occur once, and the top ten carry roughly 8.1%. The sequenced sample was lung tumor tissue. All receptors derive from a woman aged 60-75 years with non-small cell lung cancer.

This clonotype ranks as medium-sized. The chain uses TRBV7-2 and TRBJ1-6; 7 nucleotides agree with TRBD1. J lost 7 bases, V lost 5 bases, and 5 bases had no gene match. The CDR3 totals 14 residues. CDR1 and CDR2 from the germline V gene are SGHTA and FQGNSA. The CDR3, as DNA: TGTGCCAGCAGCACAGGGGTATGGAATTCACCCCTCCACTTT. Protein: CASSTGVWNSPLHF.

In this sample, this clonotype is medium-sized. The chain has TRBV4-1 and TRBJ1-2; 10 bases are a match to TRBD1. CDR1 is MGHRA and CDR2 is YSYEKL in the germline V gene. V shed 0 bases, J shed 4 bases, and the junction held 5 bases outside the gene matches. The CDR3 consists of 16 residues. The CDR3 DNA is TGCGCCAGCAGCCAAGAACCGGGACAGGGGACCTATGGCTACACCTTC. Its protein is CASSQEPGQGTYGYTF.

On this clonotype itself: This may be a read error: a much more frequent sequence differs by one nucleotide. The rearrangement uses TRBV5-1 and TRBJ2-3; D not certain. The tail of the sequence fits TRBJ1-5 better, so the J call may be wrong. CDR1 is SGHRS, CDR2 YFSETQ, per germline. The CDR3 sequence is 12 residues long. CDR3 in amino acids: CASSLAADTQHF. As DNA, the CDR3 is TGCGCCAGCAGCTTGGCCGCAGATACGCAGCATTTT.

Relative to its sample, this clonotype is medium-sized (0.01 to 0.1%). V usage is TRBV7-2 and J usage is TRBJ2-3; D may correspond to TRBD1 or TRBD2 (5 bases each). Trimming removed 2 bases at V and 0 bases at J, with 15 bases between. The CDR3 runs to 17 residues. Germline V CDR1 and CDR2: SGHTA, FQGNSA. CDR3 loop: CASSLSGRDRSTDTQYF. As DNA, the CDR3 is TGTGCCAGCAGCTTAAGCGGCAGGGACCGAAGCACAGATACGCAGTATTTT.

This chain connects TRBV6-2 or TRBV6-3 to TRBJ2-7, with 7 positions matching TRBD2. CDR3 length: 17 residues. The germline V gene encodes CDR1 MNHEY and CDR2 SVGEGT. V shed 4 bases and J 6 bases; nucleotides not matched to a gene: 18. The CDR3 region has the DNA TGTGCCAGCAGTTGCCCCCCCCCGGGAAGCGGGGACGGCGAGCAGTACTTC. Encoded protein: CASSCPPPGSGDGEQYF.

In this sample, this clonotype is medium-sized (0.01 to 0.1%). The gene calls are TRBV14 and TRBJ1-1; the D is unclear. The ends were cut back, 0 bases at V and 1 base at J, with 3 bases in the middle. This CDR3 has 13 residues. Per germline, CDR1 SGHDN and CDR2 FVKESK. This chain's CDR3 is CASSQDTNTEAFF. The CDR3 DNA follows: TGTGCCAGCAGCCAAGACACGAACACTGAAGCTTTCTTT.

There are a few counts of this clonotype. The chain is built from TRBV3-1 and TRBJ2-7; 12 bases are shared with TRBD2. Germline V gives CDR1 LGHDT, CDR2 YNNKEL (reference sequence). The CDR3 has 17 residues. Unmatched junction bases numbered 6, after V lost 1 base and J lost 2 bases. CDR3 DNA: TGTGCCAGCAGCCAAGGGACTAGCGGGATGCGGGCCTACGAGCAGTACTTC. This codes for CASSQGTSGMRAYEQYF.

This clonotype showed up just a few times. J is TRBJ2-1 and V is TRBV3-1; possibly TRBD2 for D (6 bases). The V gene lost 0 bases and the J gene lost 8 bases, with 17 bases spanning the gap. Germline V CDR1 and CDR2: LGHDT, YNNKEL (reference sequence). CDR3 length equals 16 residues. In DNA, the CDR3 is TGTGCCAGCAGCCAAGAGGGCCGGGACTGGACGTATGAGCAGTTCTTC. Protein product: CASSQEGRDWTYEQFF.

Relative to its sample, this clonotype is medium-sized. The chain is built from TRBV27 and TRBJ1-2, with a weak D call TRBD1 (6 bases). Per germline, CDR1 MNHEY and CDR2 SMNVEV (reference sequence). CDR3 size: 14 residues. The V end lost 6 bases, the J end lost 4 bases, and 15 bases lay between the germline ends. The CDR3 region has the DNA TGTGCCAGCAGCCGAACCCGGACAGCCTATGGCTACACCTTC. Residues: CASSRTRTAYGYTF.

CDR3 coding DNA: TGTGCCAGCAGCTTTCTAGCGGGAGTCGGGGAGCTGTTTTTT. Its translation is CASSFLAGVGELFF. The chain links TRBV11-2 to TRBJ2-2, with 10 bases lining up with TRBD2. With V trimmed by 3 bases and J by 7 bases, 2 bases remained unmatched. Germline CDR1 reads SGHAT; CDR2 reads FQNNGV. The CDR3 sequence is 14 residues long.

In this sample, this clonotype turned up once. This may be a read error: a much more frequent sequence differs by one nucleotide. V gene TRBV6-2 or TRBV6-3 combines with J gene TRBJ2-7, with D perhaps assigned TRBD1 or TRBD2 (5 bases each). Germline CDR1 is MNHEY and CDR2 is SVGEGT. The CDR3 loop spans 16 amino acids. The chain's CDR3 is CAGSYSSGTPSYEQYF. The CDR3 region has the DNA TGTGCCGGCAGTTACTCCTCCGGGACGCCCTCCTACGAGCAGTACTTC.

This clonotype has only a few counts. The chain combines TRBV11-2 with TRBJ2-1; a possible D gene is TRBD2 (6 bases). CDR1 SGHAT and CDR2 FQNNGV come from the germline V gene. Trimming pared 3 bases from V and 0 bases from J, leaving 24 bases between. CDR3 length: 20 amino acids. This CDR3 reads CASSFRAPGPRGYSYNEQFF. The CDR3 DNA reads TGTGCCAGCAGCTTTAGGGCCCCGGGACCCCGGGGGTACTCCTACAATGAGCAGTTCTTC. Full variable domain (rest looked up from reference TRBV11-2 and TRBJ2-1): EAGVAQSPRYKIIEKRQSVAFWCNPISGHATLYWYQQILGQGPKLLIQFQNNGVVDDSQLPKDRFSAERLKGVDSTLKIQPAKLEDSAVYLCASSFRAPGPRGYSYNEQFFGPGTRLTVL.

The chain couples TRBV29-1 to TRBJ2-7, with D maybe TRBD2 (5 bases). CDR1 SQVTM and CDR2 ANQGSEA come from the germline V gene. Trimming took 4 bases from V and 4 from J, leaving 8 bases between them. This CDR3 is built from 11 residues. CDR3 bases: TGCAGCGTTGGCGGGTTTTACGAGCAGTACTTC. Amino acid sequence: CSVGGFYEQYF.

This clonotype was counted only a few times. The chain's CDR3 is CASSLRGSRNTEAFF. The CDR3 coding sequence is TGTGCCAGCAGCTTAAGAGGGTCCAGGAATACTGAAGCTTTCTTT. This rearrangement joins TRBV5-6 to TRBJ1-1; D call uncertain. This CDR3 contains 15 residues. Per germline, CDR1 SGHDT and CDR2 YYEEEE. V was trimmed by 2 bases and J by 5 bases, leaving 16 bases between them.

This clonotype appeared many times. The chain couples TRBV28 to TRBJ2-7; D gene unclear. V was cut by 4 bases and J by 2 bases, with 12 bases left in between. The CDR3 is 14 amino acids. The germline CDR1 and CDR2 sequences are MDHEN and SYDVKM. The CDR3: CASSYVLAPYEQYF. For the CDR3, the DNA is TGTGCCAGCAGTTACGTCTTGGCTCCCTACGAGCAGTACTTC.

By share, this clonotype counts as medium-sized. The CDR3 loop reads CASSSEGGEQYF. The CDR3 bases are TGCGCCAGCAGCTCGGAGGGTGGCGAGCAGTACTTC. This chain connects TRBV5-1 to TRBJ2-7, with D tentatively TRBD2 (6 bases). The CDR3 spans 12 residues. CDR1 and CDR2 (germline): SGHRS, YFSETQ. Between the trimmed V and J ends, which lost 3 bases and 6 bases, there was a span of 10 bases.